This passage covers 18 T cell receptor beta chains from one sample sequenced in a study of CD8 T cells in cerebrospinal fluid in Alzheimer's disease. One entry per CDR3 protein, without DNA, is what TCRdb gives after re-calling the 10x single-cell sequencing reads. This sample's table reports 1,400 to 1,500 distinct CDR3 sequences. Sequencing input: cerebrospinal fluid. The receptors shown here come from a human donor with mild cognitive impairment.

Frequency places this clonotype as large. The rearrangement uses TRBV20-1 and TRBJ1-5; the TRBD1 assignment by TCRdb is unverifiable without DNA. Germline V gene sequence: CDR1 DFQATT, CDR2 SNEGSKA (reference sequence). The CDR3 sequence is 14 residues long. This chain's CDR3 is CSASLGRINQPQHF.

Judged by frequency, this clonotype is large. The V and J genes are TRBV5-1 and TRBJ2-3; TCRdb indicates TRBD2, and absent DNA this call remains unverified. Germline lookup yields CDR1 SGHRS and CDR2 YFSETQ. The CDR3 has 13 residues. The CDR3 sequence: CASSFYSGDTQYF.

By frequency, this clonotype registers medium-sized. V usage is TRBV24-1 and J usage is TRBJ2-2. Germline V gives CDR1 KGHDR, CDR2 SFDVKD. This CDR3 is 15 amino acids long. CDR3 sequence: CATSDFNTLTGELFF.

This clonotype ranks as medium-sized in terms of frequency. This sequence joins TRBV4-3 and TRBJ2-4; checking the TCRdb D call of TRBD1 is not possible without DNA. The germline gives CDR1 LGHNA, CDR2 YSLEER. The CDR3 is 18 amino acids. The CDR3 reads CASSQDSGGSGAKNIQYF.

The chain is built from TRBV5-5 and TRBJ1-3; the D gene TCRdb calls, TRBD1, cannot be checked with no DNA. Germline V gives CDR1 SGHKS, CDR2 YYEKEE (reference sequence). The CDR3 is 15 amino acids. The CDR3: CASSTAGVSGNTIYF. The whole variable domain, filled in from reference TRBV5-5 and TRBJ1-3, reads DAGVTQSPTHLIKTRGQQVTLRCSPISGHKSVSWYQQVLGQGPQFIFQYYEKEERGRGNFPDRFSARQFPNYSSELNVNALLLGDSALYLCASSTAGVSGNTIYFGEGSWLTVV.

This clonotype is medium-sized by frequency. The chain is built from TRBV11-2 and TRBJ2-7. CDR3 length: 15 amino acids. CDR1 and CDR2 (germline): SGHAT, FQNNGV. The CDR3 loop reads CASSLGAGPTYEQYF. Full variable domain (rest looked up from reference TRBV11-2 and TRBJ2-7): EAGVAQSPRYKIIEKRQSVAFWCNPISGHATLYWYQQILGQGPKLLIQFQNNGVVDDSQLPKDRFSAERLKGVDSTLKIQPAKLEDSAVYLCASSLGAGPTYEQYFGPGTRLTVT.

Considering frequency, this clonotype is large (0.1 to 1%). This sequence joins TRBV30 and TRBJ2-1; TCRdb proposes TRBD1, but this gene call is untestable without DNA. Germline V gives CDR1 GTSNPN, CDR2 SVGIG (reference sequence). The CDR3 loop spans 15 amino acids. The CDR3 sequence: CAWSVISRGLNEQFF.

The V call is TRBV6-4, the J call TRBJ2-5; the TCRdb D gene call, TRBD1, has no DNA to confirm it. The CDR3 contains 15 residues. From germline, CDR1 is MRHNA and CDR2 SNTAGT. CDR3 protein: CASSAQTGPQETQYF.

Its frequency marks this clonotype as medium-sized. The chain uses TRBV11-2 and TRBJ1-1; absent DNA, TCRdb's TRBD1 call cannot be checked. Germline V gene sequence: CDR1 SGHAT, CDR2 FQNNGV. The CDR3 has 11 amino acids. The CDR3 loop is CASSLGGLAFF.

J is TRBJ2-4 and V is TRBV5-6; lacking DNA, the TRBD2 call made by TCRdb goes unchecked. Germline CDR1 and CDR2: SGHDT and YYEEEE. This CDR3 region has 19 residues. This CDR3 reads CASSLRLAGGPMAKNIQYF. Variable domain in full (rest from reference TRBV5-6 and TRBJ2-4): DAGVTQSPTHLIKTRGQQVTLRCSPKSGHDTVSWYQQALGQGPQFIFQYYEEEERQRGNFPDRFSGHQFPNYSSELNVNALLLGDSALYLCASSLRLAGGPMAKNIQYFGAGTRLSVL.

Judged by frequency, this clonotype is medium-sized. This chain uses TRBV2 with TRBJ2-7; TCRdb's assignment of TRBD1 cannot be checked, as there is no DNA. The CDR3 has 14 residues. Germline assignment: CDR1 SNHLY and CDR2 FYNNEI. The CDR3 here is CASSGQGVLYEQYF.

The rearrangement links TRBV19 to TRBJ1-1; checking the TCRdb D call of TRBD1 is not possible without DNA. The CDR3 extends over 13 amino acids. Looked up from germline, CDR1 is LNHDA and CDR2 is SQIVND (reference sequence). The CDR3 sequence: CASGTGLNTEAFF.

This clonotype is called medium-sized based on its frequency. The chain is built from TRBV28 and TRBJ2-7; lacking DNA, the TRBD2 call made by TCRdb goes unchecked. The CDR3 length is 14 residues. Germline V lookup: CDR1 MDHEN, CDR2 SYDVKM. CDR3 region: CASSLGGARYEQYF.

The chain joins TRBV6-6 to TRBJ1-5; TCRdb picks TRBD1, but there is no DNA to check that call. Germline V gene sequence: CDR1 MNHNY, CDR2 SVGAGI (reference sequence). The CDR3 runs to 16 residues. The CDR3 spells CASSYSPQGEGQPQHF.

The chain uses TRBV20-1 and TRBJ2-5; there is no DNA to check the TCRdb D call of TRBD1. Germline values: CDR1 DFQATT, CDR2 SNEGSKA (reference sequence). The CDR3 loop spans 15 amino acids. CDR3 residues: CSARGSTGGYRAQYF.

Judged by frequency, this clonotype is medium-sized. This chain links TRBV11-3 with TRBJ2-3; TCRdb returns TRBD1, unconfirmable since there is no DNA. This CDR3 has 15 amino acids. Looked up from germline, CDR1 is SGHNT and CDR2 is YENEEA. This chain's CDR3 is CASSLGGTDTDTQYF.

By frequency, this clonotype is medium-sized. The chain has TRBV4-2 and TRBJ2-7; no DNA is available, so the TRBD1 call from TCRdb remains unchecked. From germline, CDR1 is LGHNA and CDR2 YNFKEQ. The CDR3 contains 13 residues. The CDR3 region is CASSQGRDSEQYF.

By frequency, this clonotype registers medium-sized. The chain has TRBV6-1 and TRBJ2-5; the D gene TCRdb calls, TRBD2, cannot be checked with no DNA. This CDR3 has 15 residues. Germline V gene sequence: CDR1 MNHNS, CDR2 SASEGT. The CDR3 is CASSEMVAGEETQYF.